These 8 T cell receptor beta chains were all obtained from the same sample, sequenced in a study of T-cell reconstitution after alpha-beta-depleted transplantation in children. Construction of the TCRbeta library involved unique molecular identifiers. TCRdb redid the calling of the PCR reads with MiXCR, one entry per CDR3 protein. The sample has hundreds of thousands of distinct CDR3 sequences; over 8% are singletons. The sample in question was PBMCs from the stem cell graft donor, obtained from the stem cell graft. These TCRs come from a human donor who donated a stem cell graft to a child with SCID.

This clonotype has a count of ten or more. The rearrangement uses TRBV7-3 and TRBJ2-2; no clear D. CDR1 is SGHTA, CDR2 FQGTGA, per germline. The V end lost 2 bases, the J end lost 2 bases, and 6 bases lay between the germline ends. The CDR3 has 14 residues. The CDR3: CASSLVANTGELFF. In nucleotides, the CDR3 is TGTGCCAGCAGCTTAGTTGCAAACACCGGGGAGCTGTTTTTT. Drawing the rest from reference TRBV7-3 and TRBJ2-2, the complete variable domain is GAGVSQTPSNKVTEKGKYVELRCDPISGHTALYWYRQSLGQGPEFLIYFQGTGAADDSGLPNDRFFAVRPEGSVSTLKIQRTERGDSAVYLCASSLVANTGELFFGEGSRLTVL.

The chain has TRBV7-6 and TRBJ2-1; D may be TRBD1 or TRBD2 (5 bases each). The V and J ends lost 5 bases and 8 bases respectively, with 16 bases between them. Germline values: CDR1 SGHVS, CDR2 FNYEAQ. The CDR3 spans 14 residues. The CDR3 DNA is TGTGCCAGCAGCCCTCGGGACCAGCTTCATGAGCAGTTCTTC. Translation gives CASSPRDQLHEQFF.

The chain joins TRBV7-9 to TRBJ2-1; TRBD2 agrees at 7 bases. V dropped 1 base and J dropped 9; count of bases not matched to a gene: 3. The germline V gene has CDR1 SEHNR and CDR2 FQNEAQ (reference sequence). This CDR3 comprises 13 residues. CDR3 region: CASSLEGGSEQFF. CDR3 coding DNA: TGTGCCAGCAGCTTAGAGGGAGGGAGTGAGCAGTTCTTC.

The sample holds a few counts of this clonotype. In nucleotides, the CDR3 is TGTGCCAGCAGCTTAGGGGTAACTCACACAGATACGCAGTATTTT. Its translation: CASSLGVTHTDTQYF. J is TRBJ2-3 and V is TRBV7-6; D remains ambiguous. The CDR3 spans 15 residues. Germline values: CDR1 SGHVS, CDR2 FNYEAQ. The germline V and J ends were trimmed by 1 base and 2 bases, with 10 bases remaining between them.

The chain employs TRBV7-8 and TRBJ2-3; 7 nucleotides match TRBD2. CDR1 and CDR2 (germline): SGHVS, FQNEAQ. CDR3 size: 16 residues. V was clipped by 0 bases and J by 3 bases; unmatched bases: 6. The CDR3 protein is CASSLAGAGDTDTQYF. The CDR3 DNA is TGTGCCAGCAGCTTAGCAGGGGCGGGGGATACAGATACGCAGTATTTT.

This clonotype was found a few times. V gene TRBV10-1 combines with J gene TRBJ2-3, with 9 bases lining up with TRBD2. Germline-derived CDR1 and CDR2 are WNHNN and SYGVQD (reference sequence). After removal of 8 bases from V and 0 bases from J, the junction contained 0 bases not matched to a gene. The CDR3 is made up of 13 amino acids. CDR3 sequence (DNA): TGCGCCAGCGCGGGGGGGAGCACAGATACGCAGTATTTT. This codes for CASAGGSTDTQYF.

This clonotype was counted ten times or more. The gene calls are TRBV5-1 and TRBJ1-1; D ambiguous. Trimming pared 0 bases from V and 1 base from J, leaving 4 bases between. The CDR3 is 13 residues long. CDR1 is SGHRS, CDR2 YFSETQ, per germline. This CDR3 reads CASSLEGNTEAFF. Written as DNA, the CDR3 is TGCGCCAGCAGCTTGGAAGGGAACACTGAAGCTTTCTTT. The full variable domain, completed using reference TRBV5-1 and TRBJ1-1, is KAGVTQTPRYLIKTRGQQVTLSCSPISGHRSVSWYQQTPGQGLQFLFEYFSETQRNKGNFPGRFSGRQFSNSRSEMNVSTLELGDSALYLCASSLEGNTEAFFGQGTRLTVV.

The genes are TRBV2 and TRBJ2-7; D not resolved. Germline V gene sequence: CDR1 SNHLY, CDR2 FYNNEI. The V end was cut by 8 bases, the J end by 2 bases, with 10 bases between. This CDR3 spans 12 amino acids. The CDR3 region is CASLLDAYEQYF. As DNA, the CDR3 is TGTGCCAGCCTCCTGGACGCCTACGAGCAGTACTTC.